These 21 T cell receptor beta chains share one sample of origin, sequenced in a study of blood T cell repertoires in COVID-19. The protocol was immunoSEQ multiplex PCR, while the TCRdb copy is restricted to in-frame clones and leaves out a portion. The sample lists around 300,000 clones; over 80% were seen once. Sequencing input: peripheral blood. The receptors were sampled from a woman in her forties with acute or convalescent COVID-19.

This chain connects TRBV11-2 to TRBJ2-2; maybe TRBD1 (6 bases). Trimming stripped 5 bases from V and 6 bases from J, with 16 bases between. This CDR3 comprises 15 residues. Germline CDR1 and CDR2: SGHAT and FQNNGV. CDR3 in DNA: TGTGCCAGCAGCCCGGGACAAGGGGATTCCGGGGAGCTGTTTTTT. Translation: CASSPGQGDSGELFF.

The J gene is TRBJ2-2, the V gene TRBV6-6, with 7 nucleotides matching TRBD1. The CDR3 runs 16 residues. V lost 4 bases and J lost 6; bases outside the gene matches: 11. Germline lookup yields CDR1 MNHNY and CDR2 SVGAGI (reference sequence). CDR3 nucleotides: TGTGCCAGCAGTTCCCACACGACAGGGAAAGCCGGGGAGCTGTTTTTT. Protein product: CASSSHTTGKAGELFF.

This clone was observed a single time. V and J are TRBV19 and TRBJ1-4; 7 bases map to TRBD1. Germline V gene data show CDR1 as LNHDA and CDR2 as SQIVND (reference sequence). This CDR3 has 15 residues. Unmatched junction bases numbered 6, after V lost 5 bases and J lost 3 bases. CDR3: CASSQRDSSNEKLFF. The CDR3 DNA is TGTGCCAGTAGTCAGAGGGACAGCTCTAATGAAAAACTGTTTTTT.

The chain recombines TRBV27 with TRBJ1-5; D call uncertain. From germline, CDR1 is MNHEY and CDR2 SMNVEV (reference sequence). V gave up 2 bases and J gave up 5 bases, with 7 bases separating them. The length of the CDR3 is 13 residues. CDR3 coding DNA: TGTGCCAGCAGTTTAGAGAGGCATCAGCCCCAGCATTTT. Translating it yields CASSLERHQPQHF.

The J gene is TRBJ1-2, the V gene TRBV5-1; D is uncertain. CDR3 length: 15 amino acids. V dropped 1 base and J dropped 3 bases, with 13 bases sitting between them. Germline CDR1 reads SGHRS; CDR2 reads YFSETQ. This CDR3 reads CASSLRFPGDYGYTF. CDR3 in DNA: TGCGCCAGCAGCTTGCGTTTCCCGGGTGACTATGGCTACACCTTC.

This chain joins TRBV27 and TRBJ1-2; D call uncertain. The CDR3 is 13 amino acids. V gave up 0 bases and J gave up 5 bases, with 7 bases separating them. Germline CDR1 and CDR2: MNHEY and SMNVEV (reference sequence). CDR3 protein: CASSLSHSYGYTF. The CDR3 DNA reads as TGTGCCAGCAGTTTATCACATTCATATGGCTACACCTTC.

The rearrangement uses TRBV11-2 and TRBJ2-1, with D uncertain. The CDR3 length is 13 residues. V was trimmed by 0 bases and J by 15 bases, leaving 15 bases between them. The V gene's germline CDR1 is SGHAT and CDR2 FQNNGV. The CDR3 sequence is CASSLDTSRGTFF. The CDR3 DNA sequence: TGTGCCAGCAGCTTAGATACGTCGAGAGGCACGTTCTTC.

This chain links TRBV3-1 (or the pseudogene TRBV3-2) with TRBJ2-2, with 9 bases aligning to TRBD2. The germline V gene has CDR1 LGHDT and CDR2 YNNKEL (reference sequence). After removal of 2 bases from V and 6 bases from J, the junction contained 10 bases not matched to a gene. The CDR3 is made up of 17 amino acids. The CDR3, as DNA: TGTGCCAGCAGCCAAAGACCGCGGGGGGGCCCCTCCGGGGAGCTGTTTTTT. Translated, it gives CASSQRPRGGPSGELFF.

The chain is built from TRBV5-1 and TRBJ1-1; the match to TRBD1 covers 7 bases. Germline V lookup: CDR1 SGHRS, CDR2 YFSETQ. V dropped 1 base and J dropped 3; count of bases not matched to a gene: 9. This CDR3 has 16 residues. DNA of the CDR3: TGCGCCAGCAGCTTGTTGATGAGGGGGCGGGACACTGAAGCTTTCTTT. It yields the protein CASSLLMRGRDTEAFF.

The chain carries TRBV19 and TRBJ2-1; the D gene is possibly TRBD1 (6 bases). Germline CDR1 is LNHDA and CDR2 is SQIVND (reference sequence). There are 14 residues in the CDR3. Trimming removed 7 bases at V and 7 bases at J, with 17 bases between. The CDR3 loop reads CASKDSVNRNEQFF. As DNA, the CDR3 is TGTGCCAGTAAGGACAGTGTAAATCGGAATGAGCAGTTCTTC. Based on the CDR3 plus reference TRBV19 and TRBJ2-1, the full variable domain is DGGITQSPKYLFRKEGQNVTLSCEQNLNHDAMYWYRQDPGQGLRLIYYSQIVNDFQKGDIAEGYSVSREKKESFPLTVTSAQKNPTAFYLCASKDSVNRNEQFFGPGTRLTVL.

The chain uses TRBV10-1 and TRBJ1-1; TRBD1 might be the D (6 bases). From germline, CDR1 is WNHNN and CDR2 SYGVQD (reference sequence). V lost 0 bases and J 4 bases, leaving 15 bases between the germline ends. The CDR3 is made up of 16 amino acids. The CDR3 DNA is TGCGCCAGCAGTGAGTCGCCAGGTCGACAGGTCACTGAAGCTTTCTTT. It encodes CASSESPGRQVTEAFF.

This rearrangement joins TRBV6-6 to TRBJ2-7, with 11 bases that match TRBD2. Germline V gene lookup returns CDR1 MNHNY and CDR2 SVGAGI (reference sequence). After removal of 5 bases from V and 8 bases from J, the junction contained 5 bases not matched to a gene. The CDR3 covers 13 residues. CDR3 coding DNA: TGTGCCAGCAGTCGGGGACTAGCGGACAAGCAGTACGTC. Translating it yields CASSRGLADKQYV.

J is TRBJ1-6 and V is TRBV4-2; TRBD1 matches 10 bases. Trimming cost V 3 bases and J 10 bases; bases outside gene matches: 9. Germline V gene lookup returns CDR1 LGHNA and CDR2 YNFKEQ. The CDR3 runs to 16 residues. The CDR3, as DNA: TGTGCCAGCAGCCACGGACAGGGGGAGGGAAACTCACCCCTCCACTTT. Amino acids: CASSHGQGEGNSPLHF.

The J gene is TRBJ2-1, the V gene TRBV3-1 (or the pseudogene TRBV3-2); 13 nucleotides align to TRBD2. The CDR3 is 15 residues long. J gave up 7 bases and V 8 bases, and 8 bases lay outside the gene matches. Per germline, CDR1 LGHDT and CDR2 YNNKEL (reference sequence). CDR3 bases: TGTGCCAGCGCTCTTAGACTAGCGGGGGGTAATGAGCAGTTCTTC. Protein: CASALRLAGGNEQFF.

V usage is TRBV30 and J usage is TRBJ1-1; 7 nucleotides match TRBD1. From germline, CDR1 is GTSNPN and CDR2 SVGIG (reference sequence). The CDR3 sequence is 14 residues long. The J segment lost 4 bases and the V segment lost 0 bases, leaving 5 bases of the junction unmatched. The CDR3 region has the DNA TGTGCCTGGAGTGTTGTAGGGGGCTCCACTGAAGCTTTCTTT. This gives the protein CAWSVVGGSTEAFF.

In regard to this clone: The same CDR3 is also encoded by other DNA sequences in this sample. The chain links TRBV4-1 to TRBJ1-1; D not certain. The V gene's germline CDR1 is MGHRA and CDR2 YSYEKL. V gave up 3 bases and J gave up 1 base, with 6 bases separating them. The CDR3 has 13 residues. CDR3 sequence: CASSQARNTEAFF. The CDR3 DNA is TGCGCCAGCAGCCAGGCACGGAACACTGAAGCTTTCTTT.

The V call is TRBV9, the J call TRBJ2-1, with 9 bases lining up with TRBD2. Per germline, CDR1 SGDLS and CDR2 YYNGEE. Losses at the gene ends were 0 bases for V and 3 bases for J; bases not matched to a gene: 4. The CDR3 length is 16 residues. As DNA, the CDR3 is TGTGCCAGCAGCGTAGAGGCGGGGGGGTTCTACAATGAGCAGTTCTTC. Protein: CASSVEAGGFYNEQFF.

This clone was seen just once. The V call is TRBV5-1, the J call TRBJ1-1; no reliable D call. V lost 7 bases and J 4 bases, leaving 14 bases between the germline ends. Germline V gene lookup returns CDR1 SGHRS and CDR2 YFSETQ. The CDR3 runs to 13 residues. This chain's CDR3 is CASGDGRGTEAFF. The CDR3 nucleotides read TGCGCCAGCGGAGACGGCCGCGGCACTGAAGCTTTCTTT.

V and J are TRBV5-1 and TRBJ1-3; the match to TRBD1 covers 9 bases. There are 16 residues in the CDR3. Germline V gene data show CDR1 as SGHRS and CDR2 as YFSETQ. V shed 4 bases, J shed 4 bases, and the junction held 9 bases outside the gene matches. The chain's CDR3 is CASSPFGTGTGNTIYF. The DNA of the CDR3 is TGCGCCAGCAGCCCCTTCGGGACAGGGACAGGAAACACCATATATTTT.

The chain recombines TRBV18 with TRBJ1-2; no clear D gene. Trimming left V 2 bases short and J 5 bases short, with 15 bases between. Germline V gene data show CDR1 as KGHSH and CDR2 as LQKENI. This CDR3 has 15 amino acids. CDR3 residues: CASSPEPRTPYGYTF. CDR3 sequence (DNA): TGTGCCAGCTCACCAGAACCGCGAACCCCATATGGCTACACCTTC.

The chain couples TRBV10-3 to TRBJ1-2, with a weak D call TRBD1 (5 bases). Between the trimmed V and J ends, which lost 1 base and 5 bases, there was a span of 8 bases. This CDR3 is built from 13 residues. Germline-derived CDR1 and CDR2 are ENHRY and SYGVKD. CDR3 residues: CAISELKGYGYTF. As DNA, the CDR3 is TGTGCCATCAGTGAGTTGAAGGGGTATGGCTACACCTTC.